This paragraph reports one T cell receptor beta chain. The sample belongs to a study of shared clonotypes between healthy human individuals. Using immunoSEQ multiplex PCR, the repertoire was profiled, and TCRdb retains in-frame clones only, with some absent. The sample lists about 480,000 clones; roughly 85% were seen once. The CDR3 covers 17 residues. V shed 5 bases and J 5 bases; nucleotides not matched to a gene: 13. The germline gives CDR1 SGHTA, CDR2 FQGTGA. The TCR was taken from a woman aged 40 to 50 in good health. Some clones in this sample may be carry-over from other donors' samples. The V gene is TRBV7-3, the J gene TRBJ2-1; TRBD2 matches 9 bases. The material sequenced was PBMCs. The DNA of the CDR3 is TGTGCCAGCAGCCGGCGTGGCGGGAGGGCCTATGACAATGAGCAGTTCTTC. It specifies CASSRRGGRAYDNEQFF.